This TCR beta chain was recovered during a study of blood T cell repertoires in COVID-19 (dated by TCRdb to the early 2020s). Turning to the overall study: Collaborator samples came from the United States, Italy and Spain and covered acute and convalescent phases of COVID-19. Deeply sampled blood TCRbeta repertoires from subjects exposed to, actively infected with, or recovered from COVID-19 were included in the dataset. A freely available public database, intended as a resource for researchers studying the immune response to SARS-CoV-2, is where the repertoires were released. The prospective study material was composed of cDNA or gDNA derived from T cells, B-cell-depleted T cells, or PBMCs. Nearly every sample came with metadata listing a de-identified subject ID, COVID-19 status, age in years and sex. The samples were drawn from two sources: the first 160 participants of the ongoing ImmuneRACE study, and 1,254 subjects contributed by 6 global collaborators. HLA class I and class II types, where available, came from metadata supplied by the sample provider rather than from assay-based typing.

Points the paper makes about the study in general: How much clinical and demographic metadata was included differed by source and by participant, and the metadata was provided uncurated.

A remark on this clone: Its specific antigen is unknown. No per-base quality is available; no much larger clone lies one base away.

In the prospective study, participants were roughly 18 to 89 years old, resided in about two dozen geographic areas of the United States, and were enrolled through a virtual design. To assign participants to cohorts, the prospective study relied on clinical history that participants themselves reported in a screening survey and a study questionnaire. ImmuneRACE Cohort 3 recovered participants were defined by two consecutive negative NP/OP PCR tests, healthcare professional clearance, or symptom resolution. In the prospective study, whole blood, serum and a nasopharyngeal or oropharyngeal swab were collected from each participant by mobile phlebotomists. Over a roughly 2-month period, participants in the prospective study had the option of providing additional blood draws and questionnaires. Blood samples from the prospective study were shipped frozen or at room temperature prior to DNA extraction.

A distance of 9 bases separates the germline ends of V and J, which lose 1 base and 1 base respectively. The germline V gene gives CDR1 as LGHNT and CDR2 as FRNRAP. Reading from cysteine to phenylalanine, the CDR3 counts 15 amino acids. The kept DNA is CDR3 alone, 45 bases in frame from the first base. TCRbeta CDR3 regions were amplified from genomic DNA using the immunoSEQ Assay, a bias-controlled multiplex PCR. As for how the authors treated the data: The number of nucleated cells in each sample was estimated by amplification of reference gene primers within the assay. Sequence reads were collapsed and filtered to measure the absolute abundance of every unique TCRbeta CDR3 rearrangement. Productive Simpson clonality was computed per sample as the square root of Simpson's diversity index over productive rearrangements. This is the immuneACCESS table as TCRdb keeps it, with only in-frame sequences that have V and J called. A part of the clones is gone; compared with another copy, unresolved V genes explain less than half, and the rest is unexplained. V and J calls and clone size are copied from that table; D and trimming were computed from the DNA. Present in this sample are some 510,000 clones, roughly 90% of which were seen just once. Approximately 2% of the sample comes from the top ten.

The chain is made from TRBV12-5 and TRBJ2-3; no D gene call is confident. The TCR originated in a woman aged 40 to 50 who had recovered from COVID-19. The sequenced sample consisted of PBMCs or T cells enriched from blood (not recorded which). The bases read TGTGCTAGTGGTTTGGGACTTAAGCGCACAGATACGCAGTATTTT. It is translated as CASGLGLKRTDTQYF.